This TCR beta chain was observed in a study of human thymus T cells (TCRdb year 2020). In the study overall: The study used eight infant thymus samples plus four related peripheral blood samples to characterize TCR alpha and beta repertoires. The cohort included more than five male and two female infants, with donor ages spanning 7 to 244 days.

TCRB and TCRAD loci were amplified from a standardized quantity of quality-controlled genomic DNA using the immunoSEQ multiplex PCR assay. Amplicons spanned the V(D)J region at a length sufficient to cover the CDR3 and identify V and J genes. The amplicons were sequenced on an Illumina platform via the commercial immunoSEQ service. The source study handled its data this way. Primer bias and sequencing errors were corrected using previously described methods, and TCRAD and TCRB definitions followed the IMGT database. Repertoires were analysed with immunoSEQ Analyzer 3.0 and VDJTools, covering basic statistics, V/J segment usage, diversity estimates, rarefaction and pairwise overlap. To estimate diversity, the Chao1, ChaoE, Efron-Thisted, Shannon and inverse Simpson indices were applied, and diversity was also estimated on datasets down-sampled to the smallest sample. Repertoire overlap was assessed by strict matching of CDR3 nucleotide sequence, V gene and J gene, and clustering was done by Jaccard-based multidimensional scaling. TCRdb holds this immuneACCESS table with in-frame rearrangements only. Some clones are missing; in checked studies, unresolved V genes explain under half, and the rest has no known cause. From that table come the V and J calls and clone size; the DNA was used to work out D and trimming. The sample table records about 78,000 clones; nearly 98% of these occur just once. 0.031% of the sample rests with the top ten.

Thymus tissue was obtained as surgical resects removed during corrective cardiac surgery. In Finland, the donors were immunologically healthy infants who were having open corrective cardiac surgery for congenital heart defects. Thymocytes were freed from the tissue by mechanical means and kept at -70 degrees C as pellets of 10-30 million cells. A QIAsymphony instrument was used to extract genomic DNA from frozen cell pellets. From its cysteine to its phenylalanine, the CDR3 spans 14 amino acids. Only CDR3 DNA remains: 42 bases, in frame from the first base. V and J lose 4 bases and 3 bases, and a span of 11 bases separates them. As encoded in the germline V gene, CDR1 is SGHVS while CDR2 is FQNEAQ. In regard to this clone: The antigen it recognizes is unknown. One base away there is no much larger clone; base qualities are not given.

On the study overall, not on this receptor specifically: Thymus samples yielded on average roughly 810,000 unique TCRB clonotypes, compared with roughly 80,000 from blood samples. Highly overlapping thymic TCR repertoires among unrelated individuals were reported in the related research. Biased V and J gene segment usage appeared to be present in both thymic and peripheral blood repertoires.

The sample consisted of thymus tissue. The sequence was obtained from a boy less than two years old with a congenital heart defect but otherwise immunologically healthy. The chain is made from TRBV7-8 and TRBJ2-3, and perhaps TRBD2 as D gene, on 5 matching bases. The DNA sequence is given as TGTGCCAGCAGCTCCGAGTCGGGGACAGATACGCAGTATTTT. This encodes CASSSESGTDTQYF.